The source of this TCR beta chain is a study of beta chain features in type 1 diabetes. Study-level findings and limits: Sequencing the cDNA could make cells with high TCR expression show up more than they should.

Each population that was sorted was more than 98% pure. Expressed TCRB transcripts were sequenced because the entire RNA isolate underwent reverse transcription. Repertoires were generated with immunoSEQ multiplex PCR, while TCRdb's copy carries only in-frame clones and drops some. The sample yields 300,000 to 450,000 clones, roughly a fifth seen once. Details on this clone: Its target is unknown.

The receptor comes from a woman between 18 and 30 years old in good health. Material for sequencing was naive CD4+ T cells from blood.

The CDR3: CAWSVSRSGNVYETQYF. CDR3 nucleotide sequence: TGTGCCTGGAGTGTCAGTCGGTCAGGGAATGTTTACGAGACCCAGTACTTC. The V and J genes are TRBV30 and TRBJ2-5, with a possible D match to TRBD1 (5 bases). Germline V gene sequence: CDR1 GTSNPN, CDR2 SVGIG (reference sequence). Trimming stripped 0 bases from V and 5 bases from J, with 22 bases between. The CDR3 consists of 17 residues. Full variable domain (missing parts from reference TRBV30 and TRBJ2-5): SQTIHQWPATLVQPVGSPLSLECTVEGTSNPNLYWYRQAAGRGLQLLFYSVGIGQISSEVPQNLSASRPQDRQFILSSKKLLLSDSGFYLCAWSVSRSGNVYETQYFGPGTRLLVL.